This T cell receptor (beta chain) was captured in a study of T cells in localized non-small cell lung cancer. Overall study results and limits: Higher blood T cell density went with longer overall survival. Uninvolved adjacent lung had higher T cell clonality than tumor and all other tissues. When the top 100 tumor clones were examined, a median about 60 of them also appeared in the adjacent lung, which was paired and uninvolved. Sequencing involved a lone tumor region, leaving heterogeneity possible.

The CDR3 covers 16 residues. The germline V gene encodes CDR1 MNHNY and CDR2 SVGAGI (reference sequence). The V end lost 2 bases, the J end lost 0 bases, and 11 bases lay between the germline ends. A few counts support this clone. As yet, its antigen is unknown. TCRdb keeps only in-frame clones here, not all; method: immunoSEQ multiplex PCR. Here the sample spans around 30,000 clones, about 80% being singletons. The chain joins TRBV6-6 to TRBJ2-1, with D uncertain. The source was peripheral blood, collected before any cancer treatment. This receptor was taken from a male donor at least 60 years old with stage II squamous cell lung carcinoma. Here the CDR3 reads CASSYPPALSYNEQFF. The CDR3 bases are TGTGCCAGCAGTTACCCACCAGCCCTCTCCTACAATGAGCAGTTCTTC.